This TCR beta chain was retrieved from a study of blood T cell repertoires in COVID-19. On the study more broadly: The analysed material was cDNA or gDNA that came from T cells, B-cell-depleted T cells, or PBMCs.

Profiled with immunoSEQ multiplex PCR; TCRdb holds only in-frame clones, not every one. In the table there are under 200,000 clones, around 87% of which are singletons. V lost 5 bases to trimming and J lost 1 base, with 8 bases between them. Germline CDR1 is SGHVS and CDR2 is FQNEAQ. The CDR3 spans 13 residues. Source material: peripheral blood. The sequence derives from a young man with active or convalescent COVID-19. This rearrangement joins TRBV7-8 to TRBJ1-1; D is possibly TRBD1 (6 bases). The CDR3 loop reads CASSQDRNTEAFF. CDR3 bases: TGTGCCAGCAGCCAGGACAGGAACACTGAAGCTTTCTTT.